This TCR beta chain emerged from a study of radiation and T cells in renal cell carcinoma. Sequencing was performed with immunoSEQ multiplex PCR; in TCRdb, only in-frame clones are kept and a portion is missing. The sample shows more than 120,000 clones, 75% to 90% of them seen only once. CDR1 and CDR2 from the germline V gene are SGHTA and FQGNSA. The J segment lost 6 bases and the V segment lost 5 bases, leaving 13 bases of the junction unmatched. This CDR3 is built from 15 residues. As for time point: blood 4 weeks post-SBRT, at nephrectomy. Treatment here: 15 Gy SBRT to primary tumor, nephrectomy 4 weeks later. Serial blood draws occurred at baseline and 2 and 4 weeks post-SBRT. Study results and caveats: In blood, top tumor clones expanded by 2 weeks, shrinking by 4.

In its sample, this clone was seen a few times. Its antigen is unknown. Sample: blood, taken from a patient whose treatment included radiotherapy and nephrectomy. The rearrangement uses TRBV7-2 and TRBJ2-7; 7 bases line up with TRBD2. This TCR came from a woman in her fifties or sixties with renal cell carcinoma. CDR3 DNA: TGTGCCAGCAGCGGCCAGCGGGGTGGACGCCCCGAGCAGTACTTC. It encodes CASSGQRGGRPEQYF.